This T cell receptor beta chain was sequenced during a study of cytomegalovirus exposure and HLA in healthy donors. The PCR employed 60 Vbeta primers together with 13 Jbeta primers. TCRdb's copy holds only in-frame clones and misses some; the assay was immunoSEQ multiplex PCR. The data contain under 200,000 clones, around 75% of them singletons. With regard to this clone: Its antigen remains unidentified.

Findings and caveats of the study: Later analysis placed DRB1 highest and HLA-C lowest in TCR association rates, which differed by HLA locus. For most TCR sequences rarity was the rule, although some public TCRs occurred in many donors. Most subjects had HLA-A and HLA-B alleles reportedly predicted accurately by TCR beta sequences.

The sequenced sample was PBMCs. This TCR came from a woman in her thirties or forties in good health and CMV-seropositive.

CDR3 bases: TGTGCCAGCAGCTTAGGACAGCTCTATGGCTACACCTTC. Amino acids: CASSLGQLYGYTF. The V call is TRBV7-9, the J call TRBJ1-2, with D possibly TRBD1 on 5 matching bases. CDR3 length equals 13 residues. Germline V gene lookup returns CDR1 SEHNR and CDR2 FQNEAQ (reference sequence). V dropped 1 base and J dropped 4 bases, with 7 bases sitting between them.